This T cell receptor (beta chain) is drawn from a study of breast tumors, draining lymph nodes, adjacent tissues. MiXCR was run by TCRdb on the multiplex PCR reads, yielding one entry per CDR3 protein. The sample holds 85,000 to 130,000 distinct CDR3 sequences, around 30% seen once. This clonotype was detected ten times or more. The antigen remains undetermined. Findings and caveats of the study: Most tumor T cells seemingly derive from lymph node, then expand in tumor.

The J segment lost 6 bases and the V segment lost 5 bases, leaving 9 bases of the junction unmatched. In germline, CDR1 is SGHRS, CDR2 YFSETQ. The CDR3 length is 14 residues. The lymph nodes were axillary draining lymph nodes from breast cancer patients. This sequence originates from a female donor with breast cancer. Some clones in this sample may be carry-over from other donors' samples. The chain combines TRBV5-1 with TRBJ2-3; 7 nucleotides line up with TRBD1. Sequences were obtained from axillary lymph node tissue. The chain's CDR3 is CASSSDRVGDTQYF. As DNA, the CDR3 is TGCGCCAGCAGTTCTGACAGGGTAGGGGATACGCAGTATTTT.